This T cell receptor beta chain was captured by sequencing in a study of blood T cell repertoires in COVID-19. The wider study: Samples came from the United States, Italy and Spain, spanning acute and convalescent COVID-19. PBMCs, B-cell-depleted T cells, or T cells provided the cDNA or gDNA that made up the material.

Authors' analysis steps: Counts of nucleated cells, estimated from reference gene primer amplification, were obtained. Method: immunoSEQ multiplex PCR; TCRdb's copy keeps in-frame clones and lacks some. That table gives V, J and clone size, and the DNA gave D and trimming. The table has hundreds of thousands of clones, approximately 90% seen once. Germline values: CDR1 LGHDT, CDR2 YNNKEL (reference sequence). The CDR3 length is 14 residues. The V gene lost 1 base and the J gene lost 3 bases, with 9 bases spanning the gap. This clone was seen only a few times. This clonotype was obtained from a woman aged 18-35 years with acute or convalescent COVID-19. Sequencing was carried out using peripheral blood. The chain employs TRBV3-1 (or the pseudogene TRBV3-2) and TRBJ1-2; no clear D gene. Here the CDR3 DNA reads TGTGCCAGCAGCCAAGCTTCGAGTTACTATGGCTACACCTTC. Protein: CASSQASSYYGYTF.